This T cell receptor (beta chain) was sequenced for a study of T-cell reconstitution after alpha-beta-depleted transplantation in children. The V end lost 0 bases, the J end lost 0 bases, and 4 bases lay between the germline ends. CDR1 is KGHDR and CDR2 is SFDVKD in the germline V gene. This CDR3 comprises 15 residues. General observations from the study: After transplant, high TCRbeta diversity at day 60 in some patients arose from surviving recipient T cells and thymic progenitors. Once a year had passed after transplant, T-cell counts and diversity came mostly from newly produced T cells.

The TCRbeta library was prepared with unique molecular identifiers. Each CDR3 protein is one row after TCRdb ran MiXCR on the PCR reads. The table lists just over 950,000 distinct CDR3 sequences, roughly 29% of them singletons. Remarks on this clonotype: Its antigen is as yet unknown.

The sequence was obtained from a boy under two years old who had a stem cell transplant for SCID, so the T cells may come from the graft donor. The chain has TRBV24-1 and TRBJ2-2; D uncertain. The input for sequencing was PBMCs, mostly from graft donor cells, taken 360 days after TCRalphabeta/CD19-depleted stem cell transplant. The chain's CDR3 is CATSDLGSNTGELFF. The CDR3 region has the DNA TGTGCCACCAGTGATTTGGGATCGAACACCGGGGAGCTGTTTTTT.